Shown below are 8 T cell receptor beta chains from a single sample sequenced in a study of graft-versus-host responses after intestinal transplantation. Assay used: immunoSEQ multiplex PCR; TCRdb lists only in-frame clones, some missing. The table has 20,000 to 25,000 clones, roughly 79% seen once. Graft samples were processed, releasing intraepithelial and lamina propria lymphocytes. Sample: ileum tissue, taken 12 days after intestinal transplant. The receptors here all came from a human patient who received an intestinal transplant, so some T cells may come from the graft donor.

The rearrangement joins TRBV27 to TRBJ1-1; 11 bases match TRBD1. This CDR3 has 15 residues. The germline V gene has CDR1 MNHEY and CDR2 SMNVEV (reference sequence). The ends lost 2 bases at V and 2 bases at J; junction bases unmatched: 1. The CDR3 nucleotides are TGTGCCAGCAGTTTAGGGACAGGGGGAAACACTGAAGCTTTCTTT. Its protein is CASSLGTGGNTEAFF.

The chain combines TRBV6-5 with TRBJ2-5; tentative D call: TRBD2 (6 bases). Trimming removed 1 base at V and 2 bases at J, with 8 bases between. The V gene's germline CDR1 is MNHEY and CDR2 SVGAGI. The CDR3 is made up of 14 amino acids. The CDR3, as DNA: TGTGCCAGCAGTTACTTCGGGGGACAAGAGACCCAGTACTTC. Translated: CASSYFGGQETQYF.

The chain is built from TRBV6-1 and TRBJ1-5; the D is unclear. The V end was cut by 5 bases, the J end by 4 bases, with 6 bases between. This CDR3 is built from 12 residues. Germline CDR1 is MNHNS and CDR2 is SASEGT. This CDR3 is CASSSPNQPQHF. The CDR3 DNA sequence: TGTGCCAGCAGTTCCCCGAATCAGCCCCAGCATTTT.

The chain couples TRBV5-1 to TRBJ1-2; 11 bases fit TRBD1. V lost 3 bases, J lost 5 bases, and 3 bases stayed unmatched. In germline, CDR1 is SGHRS, CDR2 YFSETQ. This CDR3 has 14 amino acids. CDR3 coding DNA: TGCGCCAGCAGCTGGGGGACAGGGGGATATGGCTACACCTTC. Its translation: CASSWGTGGYGYTF.

Here the CDR3 reads CASSFTNQPQHF. The CDR3 DNA is TGTGCCAGCAGCTTCACAAATCAGCCCCAGCATTTT. The chain recombines TRBV5-6 with TRBJ1-5; D is uncertain. The CDR3 totals 12 residues. V was shortened by 2 bases and J by 4 bases, with 4 bases between the two germline ends. The germline CDR1 and CDR2 sequences are SGHDT and YYEEEE.

The genes are TRBV29-1 and TRBJ1-1, with D perhaps TRBD1 (6 bases). Germline assignment: CDR1 SQVTM and CDR2 ANQGSEA. Trimming took 7 bases from V and 2 from J, leaving 23 bases between them. The CDR3 runs to 16 residues. CDR3: CSGEVPGVGINTEAFF. The CDR3 DNA follows: TGCAGCGGTGAGGTCCCAGGGGTAGGAATAAACACTGAAGCTTTCTTT.

This sequence joins TRBV11-3 and TRBJ1-6, with D perhaps TRBD1 (5 bases). Germline CDR1 reads SGHNT; CDR2 reads YENEEA. With 2 bases removed from V and 10 bases from J, the gap between germline ends came to 18 bases. This CDR3 is 16 amino acids long. CDR3 sequence: CASSLSFGGFGSPLHF. The CDR3 bases are TGTGCCAGCAGCTTATCGTTCGGGGGTTTTGGGTCACCCCTCCACTTT.

The CDR3 nucleotides read TGTGCCAGCAGCTTAGGTGGAGGGGGCCGGTCCTCGGAGACCCAGTACTTC. Translation: CASSLGGGGRSSETQYF. The J gene is TRBJ2-5, the V gene TRBV7-9, with D perhaps TRBD1 (7 bases). Germline V gene data show CDR1 as SEHNR and CDR2 as FQNEAQ (reference sequence). V was clipped by 1 base and J by 5 bases, with 20 bases between them. CDR3 length equals 17 residues. Complete variable domain (other parts from reference TRBV7-9 and TRBJ2-5): DTGVSQNPRHKITKRGQNVTFRCDPISEHNRLYWYRQTLGQGPEFLTYFQNEAQLEKSRLLSDRFSAERPKGSFSTLEIQRTEQGDSAMYLCASSLGGGGRSSETQYFGPGTRLLVL.